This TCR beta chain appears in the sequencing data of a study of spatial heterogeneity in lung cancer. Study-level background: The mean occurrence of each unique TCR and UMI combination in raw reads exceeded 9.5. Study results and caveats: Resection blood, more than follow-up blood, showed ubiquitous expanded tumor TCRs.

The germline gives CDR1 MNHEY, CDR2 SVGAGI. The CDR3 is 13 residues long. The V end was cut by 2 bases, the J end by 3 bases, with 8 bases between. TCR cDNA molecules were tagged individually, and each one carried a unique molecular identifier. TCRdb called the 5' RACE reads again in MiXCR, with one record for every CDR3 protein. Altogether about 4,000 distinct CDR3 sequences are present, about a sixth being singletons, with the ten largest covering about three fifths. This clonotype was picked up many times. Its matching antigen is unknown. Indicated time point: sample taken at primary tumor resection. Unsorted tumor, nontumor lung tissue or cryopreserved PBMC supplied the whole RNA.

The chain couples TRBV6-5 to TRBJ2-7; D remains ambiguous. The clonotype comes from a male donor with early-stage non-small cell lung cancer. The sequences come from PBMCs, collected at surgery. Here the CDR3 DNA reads TGTGCCAGCAGTTACAACGGCAACTACGAGCAGTACTTC. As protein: CASSYNGNYEQYF.